Included here is one T cell receptor (beta chain) sequence, with context. The record originates from a study of Ad26.COV2.S vaccination and SARS-CoV-2 variants. Documented treatment: some 20 received Ad26.COV2.S at low or high dose, single or two shots; several received placebo; per-sample allocation not given. The samples were gathered on day 63 after the first injection of vaccine or placebo. CDR1 and CDR2 from the germline V gene are SGHNT and YYREEE (reference sequence). The V and J ends lost 7 bases and 11 bases respectively, with 13 bases between them. The CDR3 sequence is 12 residues long. Using immunoSEQ multiplex PCR, the repertoire was profiled, and TCRdb retains in-frame clones only, with some absent. Among around 310,000 clones listed, about nine tenths were seen once.

The chain joins TRBV5-4 to TRBJ1-6, with D possibly being TRBD1 (5 bases). Sequenced here: peripheral blood, sampled in a trial of Ad26.COV2.S vaccine versus placebo. This receptor was obtained from a person between 18 and 60 years old who received the Ad26.COV2.S COVID-19 vaccine or a placebo. In nucleotides, the CDR3 is TGTGCCAGCGGGACGGGGGGTCCACCCCTCCACTTT. It yields the protein CASGTGGPPLHF.